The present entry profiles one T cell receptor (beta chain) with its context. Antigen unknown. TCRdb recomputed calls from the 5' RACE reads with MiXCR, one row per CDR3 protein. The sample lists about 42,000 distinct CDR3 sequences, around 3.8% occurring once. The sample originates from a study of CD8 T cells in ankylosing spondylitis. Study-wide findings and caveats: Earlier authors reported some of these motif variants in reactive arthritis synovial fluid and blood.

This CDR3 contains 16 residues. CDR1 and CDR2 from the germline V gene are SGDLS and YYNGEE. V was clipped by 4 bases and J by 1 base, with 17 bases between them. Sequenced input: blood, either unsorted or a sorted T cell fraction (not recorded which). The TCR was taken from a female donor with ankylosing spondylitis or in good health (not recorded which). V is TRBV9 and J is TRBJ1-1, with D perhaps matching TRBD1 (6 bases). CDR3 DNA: TGTGCCAGCAGCCTCACCACGGACAGCAGGAACACTGAAGCTTTCTTT. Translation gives CASSLTTDSRNTEAFF.